This TCR beta chain was observed in a study of blood T cell repertoires in COVID-19. Study-wide context: T cells, B-cell-depleted T cells, or PBMCs provided the cDNA or gDNA that served as material.

Recruited during active infection, patients (from Seattle) were subsequently followed longitudinally. Study processing details: Amplifying reference gene primers gave estimates of nucleated cell counts. Only in-frame clones appear in the TCRdb table, and some are missing; sequencing was by immunoSEQ multiplex PCR. V and J calls and clone size are as listed in that table; D and trimming were resolved from the DNA. Of about 370,000 clones listed, roughly 90% are singletons. This CDR3 region has 17 residues. From germline, CDR1 is SGHRS and CDR2 YFSETQ. V lost 4 bases to trimming and J lost 7 bases; unmatched junction nucleotides: 9.

J is TRBJ2-2 and V is TRBV5-1; TRBD2 aligns across 14 bases. The sample was peripheral blood. The TCR sequence derives from a woman aged 30 to 39 with COVID-19, enrolled during active disease. Here the CDR3 DNA reads TGCGCCAGCAGCCCACGACTAGCGGGGGGGTCGAACGGGGAGCTGTTTTTT. It encodes CASSPRLAGGSNGELFF. Full variable domain (remainder filled in from reference TRBV5-1 and TRBJ2-2): KAGVTQTPRYLIKTRGQQVTLSCSPISGHRSVSWYQQTPGQGLQFLFEYFSETQRNKGNFPGRFSGRQFSNSRSEMNVSTLELGDSALYLCASSPRLAGGSNGELFFGEGSRLTVL.